These 26 T cell receptor beta chains share one sample of origin, sequenced in a study of blood T cell repertoires in COVID-19. The protocol was immunoSEQ multiplex PCR, while the TCRdb copy is restricted to in-frame clones and leaves out a portion. In the table there are 150,000 to 200,000 clones, more than 75% of which are singletons. The sequenced material came from peripheral blood. The origin of the receptors is a woman aged 70 to 79 with acute or convalescent COVID-19.

For the CDR3, the DNA is TGCGCCAGCAGCCCCACTGCCGTTGAGCAGTTCTTC. This gives the protein CASSPTAVEQFF. The V gene is TRBV4-1, the J gene TRBJ2-1, with no clear D. The CDR3 totals 12 residues. The germline V gene encodes CDR1 MGHRA and CDR2 YSYEKL. V lost 4 bases and J 9 bases, leaving 10 bases between the germline ends.

V is TRBV7-9 and J is TRBJ2-3; TRBD1 is a possible D gene (6 bases). The CDR3 totals 15 residues. Germline V CDR1 and CDR2: SEHNR, FQNEAQ (reference sequence). V was clipped by 4 bases and J by 3 bases, with 14 bases between them. The CDR3 region is CASSSTGIRTDTQYF. CDR3 in DNA: TGTGCCAGCAGCTCTACAGGGATAAGGACAGATACGCAGTATTTT.

V is TRBV7-2 and J is TRBJ1-2; 8 bases are shared with TRBD1. The CDR3 loop spans 17 amino acids. Germline V gene lookup returns CDR1 SGHTA and CDR2 FQGNSA. V shed 0 bases, J shed 6 bases, and the junction held 12 bases outside the gene matches. CDR3 residues: CASSLANVVGTGDGYTF. The CDR3 bases are TGTGCCAGCAGCTTAGCGAATGTGGTGGGGACAGGTGATGGCTACACCTTC.

The chain joins TRBV30 to TRBJ1-4; maybe TRBD1 (6 bases). Germline-derived CDR1 and CDR2 are GTSNPN and SVGIG (reference sequence). The CDR3 has 13 amino acids. V gave up 4 bases and J gave up 5 bases, with 11 bases separating them. In nucleotides, the CDR3 is TGTGCCTGGAACAGGGAGAGGAATGAAAAACTGTTTTTT. It specifies CAWNRERNEKLFF. The full variable domain, completed using reference TRBV30 and TRBJ1-4, is SQTIHQWPATLVQPVGSPLSLECTVEGTSNPNLYWYRQAAGRGLQLLFYSVGIGQISSEVPQNLSASRPQDRQFILSSKKLLLSDSGFYLCAWNRERNEKLFFGSGTQLSVL.

The chain carries TRBV4-2 and TRBJ2-3; 8 bases map to TRBD2. CDR3 length equals 16 residues. The germline V gene has CDR1 LGHNA and CDR2 YNFKEQ. The J segment lost 5 bases and the V segment lost 0 bases, leaving 7 bases of the junction unmatched. The CDR3 DNA reads TGTGCCAGCAGCCAAGATCCTACTAGCGGTGGAGATACGCAGTATTTT. Amino acid sequence: CASSQDPTSGGDTQYF.

This clone occurred once. The J gene is TRBJ1-4, the V gene TRBV18; tentatively, D is TRBD1 (6 bases). CDR1 is KGHSH, CDR2 LQKENI, per germline. Deletions cut 3 bases from V and 2 bases from J, with 13 bases between. This CDR3 contains 16 residues. CDR3 region: CASSPEGGATNEKLFF. The CDR3, as DNA: TGTGCCAGCTCACCCGAGGGGGGGGCGACTAATGAAAAACTGTTTTTT.

The J gene is TRBJ1-2, the V gene TRBV11-1; D is perhaps TRBD1 (5 bases). Trimming left V 3 bases short and J 9 bases short, with 11 bases between. Germline loops: CDR1 SGHAT, CDR2 FQDESV (reference sequence). This CDR3 has 12 residues. The CDR3 region is CASSFDQGSYTF. CDR3 DNA sequence: TGTGCCAGCAGCTTCGATCAGGGCAGCTACACCTTC.

This clone was seen just once. This chain links TRBV4-2 with TRBJ2-7; TRBD1 aligns across 8 bases. Germline V gene sequence: CDR1 LGHNA, CDR2 YNFKEQ. V lost 1 base, J lost 3 bases, and 2 bases stayed unmatched. This CDR3 spans 14 amino acids. Here the CDR3 DNA reads TGTGCCAGCAGCCAAGTAGGACAGGGCTACGAGCAGTACTTC. Protein product: CASSQVGQGYEQYF.

The chain carries TRBV19 and TRBJ1-5; 7 bases are a match to TRBD1. This CDR3 region has 15 residues. J gave up 5 bases and V 1 base, and 5 bases lay outside the gene matches. The germline CDR1 and CDR2 sequences are LNHDA and SQIVND (reference sequence). The CDR3 spells CASSIGGQKYQPQHF. DNA for the CDR3: TGTGCCAGTAGTATAGGGGGACAGAAATATCAGCCCCAGCATTTT.

This clone was seen a single time. One base separates it from a far larger clone, so it is likely a read error. The chain has TRBV11-2 and TRBJ2-2; weak D call: TRBD2 (5 bases). Trimming took 5 bases from V and 7 from J, leaving 11 bases between them. Germline lookup yields CDR1 SGHAT and CDR2 FQNNGV. This CDR3 has 13 residues. The CDR3 spells CASSLRGFGELFF. DNA for the CDR3: TGTGCCAGCAGCCTCCGGGGTTTCGGGGAGCTGTTTTTT.

The gene calls are TRBV29-1 and TRBJ1-4; D is ambiguous. There are 11 residues in the CDR3. Per the germline V gene, CDR1 is SQVTM and CDR2 is ANQGSEA. V was cut by 5 bases and J by 5 bases, with 6 bases left in between. The CDR3 sequence: CSVYKNEKLFF. Here the CDR3 DNA reads TGCAGCGTTTACAAGAATGAAAAACTGTTTTTT.

This clone was observed a few times. This chain uses TRBV7-6 with TRBJ2-2; 8 bases align to TRBD2. Trimming at V came to 6 bases and at J to 6 bases, leaving 9 bases not matched to a gene. This CDR3 contains 15 residues. Germline CDR1 is SGHVS and CDR2 is FNYEAQ. CDR3 in DNA: TGTGCCAGCAGTTATTGGACTAGCATGGCCGGGGAGCTGTTTTTT. It is translated as CASSYWTSMAGELFF. The full variable domain, in which reference TRBV7-6 and TRBJ2-2 provide the parts outside the CDR3, is GAGVSQSPRYKVTKRGQDVALRCDPISGHVSLYWYRQALGQGPEFLTYFNYEAQQDKSGLPNDRFSAERPEGSISTLTIQRTEQRDSAMYRCASSYWTSMAGELFFGEGSRLTVL.

This rearrangement joins TRBV6-4 to TRBJ2-3; D is uncertain. V was cut by 4 bases and J by 0 bases, with 14 bases left in between. The CDR3 covers 16 residues. From germline, CDR1 is MRHNA and CDR2 SNTAGT. CDR3 region: CASSAEHDTSTDTQYF. The CDR3 nucleotides read TGTGCCAGCAGTGCCGAACATGACACTAGCACAGATACGCAGTATTTT.

The gene calls are TRBV6-6 and TRBJ2-5; no reliable D call. The CDR3 has 11 residues. Germline lookup yields CDR1 MNHNY and CDR2 SVGAGI (reference sequence). Trimming cost V 6 bases and J 4 bases, with 6 bases left between them. The DNA of the CDR3 is TGTGCCAGCAGCACATCAGAGACCCAGTACTTC. Translated: CASSTSETQYF.

CDR3 nucleotide sequence: TGTGCCAGCAGGGCCTTCCCCTTCGGGACAGGCAATCAGCCCCAGCATTTT. Translating it yields CASRAFPFGTGNQPQHF. This chain uses TRBV27 with TRBJ1-5, with 7 positions matching TRBD1. In germline, CDR1 is MNHEY, CDR2 SMNVEV (reference sequence). This CDR3 is 17 amino acids long. The junction had 13 bases not matched to a gene; V was cut back by 6 bases and J by 2 bases.

The V gene is TRBV19, the J gene TRBJ1-5, with a possible D match to TRBD1 (6 bases). V dropped 1 base and J dropped 5 bases, with 12 bases sitting between them. The germline V gene encodes CDR1 LNHDA and CDR2 SQIVND (reference sequence). The CDR3 consists of 15 residues. DNA of the CDR3: TGTGCCAGTAGTATAGGGACAGCAGGCCATCAGCCCCAGCATTTT. The encoded protein is CASSIGTAGHQPQHF.

In this sample, this clone turned up once. The chain uses TRBV4-3 and TRBJ1-5; D remains ambiguous. This CDR3 region has 15 residues. Per germline, CDR1 LGHNA and CDR2 YSLEER. V was clipped by 4 bases and J by 4 bases, with 14 bases between them. In DNA, the CDR3 is TGCGCCAGCAGCCCAACTTGGCGGGATAATCAGCCCCAGCATTTT. This codes for CASSPTWRDNQPQHF.

The sample holds a few counts of this clone. This sequence joins TRBV2 and TRBJ2-7; 7 bases line up with TRBD1. Germline assignment: CDR1 SNHLY and CDR2 FYNNEI. The trim removed 6 bases at V and 4 bases at J, leaving 6 bases unmatched. The CDR3 loop spans 13 amino acids. Written as DNA, the CDR3 is TGTGCCAGCAGACCCGGGACAGATTACGAGCAGTACTTC. This codes for CASRPGTDYEQYF.

This clone was recorded once. The chain links TRBV19 to TRBJ2-2; D might be TRBD2 (6 bases). Trimming stripped 1 base from V and 3 bases from J, with 18 bases between. CDR3 size: 18 residues. Germline V gene lookup returns CDR1 LNHDA and CDR2 SQIVND (reference sequence). The CDR3 bases are TGTGCCAGTAGTATAGGAGGGACTTGGGACGGCTACACCGGGGAGCTGTTTTTT. It encodes CASSIGGTWDGYTGELFF.

The CDR3 sequence is CASSFTGFSTEAFF. The DNA of the CDR3 is TGCGCCAGCAGCTTCACAGGATTTAGCACTGAAGCTTTCTTT. The chain carries TRBV5-1 and TRBJ1-1; possible D gene TRBD1, 5 bases. This CDR3 spans 14 amino acids. V was clipped by 2 bases and J by 4 bases, with 12 bases between them. Germline V gene lookup returns CDR1 SGHRS and CDR2 YFSETQ.

The chain joins TRBV24-1 to TRBJ2-2; the D gene is possibly TRBD2 (5 bases). This CDR3 region has 14 residues. Germline CDR1 is KGHDR and CDR2 is SFDVKD. The CDR3 region has the DNA TGTGCGACCCAGGCGGCGGCGGGTGGCGGGGAGCTGTTTTTT. This encodes CATQAAAGGGELFF.

The chain employs TRBV19 and TRBJ1-1; no clear D gene. Germline loops: CDR1 LNHDA, CDR2 SQIVND (reference sequence). Trimming removed 3 bases at V and 1 base at J, with 12 bases between. The CDR3 is made up of 15 amino acids. The CDR3 coding sequence is TGTGCCAGTAGTATCCAGACTCAGAGGAACACTGAAGCTTTCTTT. Translated: CASSIQTQRNTEAFF.

This clone was counted between two and nine times. The chain combines TRBV9 with TRBJ1-2; TRBD1 matches at 7 bases. V lost 3 bases and J lost 2; bases outside the gene matches: 10. The V gene's germline CDR1 is SGDLS and CDR2 YYNGEE. CDR3 length: 16 residues. DNA for the CDR3: TGTGCCAGCAGCGCCGCCACGGACAGGAGGAACTATGGCTACACCTTC. Protein: CASSAATDRRNYGYTF.

The CDR3 loop reads CATSDKQGELPQHF. The CDR3 coding sequence is TGTGCCACCAGTGATAAACAGGGAGAACTGCCCCAGCATTTT. The gene calls are TRBV24-1 and TRBJ1-5; possibly TRBD1 for D (6 bases). Per the germline V gene, CDR1 is KGHDR and CDR2 is SFDVKD. The CDR3 extends over 14 amino acids. Trimming took 3 bases from V and 9 from J, leaving 14 bases between them.

The chain couples TRBV6-2 or TRBV6-3 to TRBJ2-2; D unclear. The CDR3 length is 15 residues. Trimming removed 5 bases at V and 2 bases at J, with 12 bases between. Germline-derived CDR1 and CDR2 are MNHEY and SVGEGT. This CDR3 is CASSAGLINTGELFF. CDR3 sequence (DNA): TGTGCCAGCAGTGCTGGTCTAATTAACACCGGGGAGCTGTTTTTT.

In this sample, this clone turned up once. The chain carries TRBV6-5 and TRBJ2-7; D may be TRBD1 (6 bases). This CDR3 contains 16 residues. With 2 bases removed from V and 5 bases from J, the gap between germline ends came to 19 bases. Germline lookup yields CDR1 MNHEY and CDR2 SVGAGI. The CDR3 region has the DNA TGTGCCAGCAGTTACGGGGCAGGGGCTCCGGGGCACGAGCAGTACTTC. Translation gives CASSYGAGAPGHEQYF.